This TCR beta chain emerged from a study of response to subunit inactivated influenza vaccine. The sample holds many counts of this clonotype. Germline V gives CDR1 MNHNY, CDR2 SVGAGI (reference sequence). CDR3 size: 13 residues. Trimming shortened V by 0 bases and J by 7 bases, and 4 bases separated the two germline ends. A single record per CDR3 protein comes from TCRdb applying MiXCR to the RT-PCR reads. The sample consists of about 570,000 distinct CDR3 sequences, 10% to 15% of them appearing once. This TCR derives from a man over 45 who received an inactivated influenza vaccine. The sequenced sample was PBMCs from blood, obtained on the day of vaccination. The chain recombines TRBV6-6 with TRBJ1-6; D unclear. CDR3 in amino acids: CASSYSRNSPLHF. The CDR3, as DNA: TGTGCCAGCAGTTACTCGAGGAATTCACCCCTCCACTTT.